There are many counts of the clone carrying this T cell receptor (beta chain). The antigen is unknown. TRB was amplified from about 260-540 ng of blood genomic DNA. The sample comes from a study of T and B cells in COVID-19 patients. Study information: Critical illness requiring mechanical ventilation or extracorporeal membrane oxygenation affected 12 of 20 active-infection patients. About 90% of the roughly 20 active-infection patients had comorbidities associated with unfavorable COVID-19 outcome. General study points: Clonality of TRB repertoires was high in active COVID-19; recovery brought above-healthy diversity and richness. There were some 2,300 TCR clusters exclusive to the recovered cohort, a few dozen with low generation probability.

Trimming stripped 2 bases from V and 5 bases from J, with 12 bases between. The CDR3 covers 14 residues. Germline loops: CDR1 MNHEY, CDR2 SVGAGI. Multiplex PCR with BIOMED2 TRB-A/B primer pools amplified TRB rearrangements. One entry per CDR3 protein, called by TCRdb with MiXCR from the multiplex PCR reads. This sample has roughly 8,400 distinct CDR3 sequences, with around 25% found just once. The material sequenced was blood. The TCR sequence derives from a human donor who had recovered from COVID-19. This chain connects TRBV6-5 to TRBJ2-5, with a weak D call TRBD2 (6 bases). DNA of the CDR3: TGTGCCAGCAGTTACCTCGAAGGAGGGGAGACCCAGTACTTC. Amino acid sequence: CASSYLEGGETQYF.